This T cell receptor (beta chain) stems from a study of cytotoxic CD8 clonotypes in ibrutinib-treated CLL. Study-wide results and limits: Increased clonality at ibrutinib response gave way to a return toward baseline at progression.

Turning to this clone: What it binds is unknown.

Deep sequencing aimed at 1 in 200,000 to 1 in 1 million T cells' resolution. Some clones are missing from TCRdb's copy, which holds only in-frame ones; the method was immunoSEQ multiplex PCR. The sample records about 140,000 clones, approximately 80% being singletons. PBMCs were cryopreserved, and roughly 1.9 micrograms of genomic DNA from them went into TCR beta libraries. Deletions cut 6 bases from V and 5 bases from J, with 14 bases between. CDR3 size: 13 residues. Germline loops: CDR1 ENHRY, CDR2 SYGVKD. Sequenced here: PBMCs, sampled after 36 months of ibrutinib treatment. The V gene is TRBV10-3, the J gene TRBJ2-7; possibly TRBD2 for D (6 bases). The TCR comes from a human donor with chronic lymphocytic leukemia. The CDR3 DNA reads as TGTGCCATCAGCGCCCTAGGAGGGGACGAGCAGTACTTC. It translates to CAISALGGDEQYF.